This T cell receptor beta chain was recovered during a study of blood T cell repertoires in COVID-19. On the study more broadly: The United States, Italy and Spain supplied acute and convalescent COVID-19 samples.

The germline CDR1 and CDR2 sequences are LNHDA and SQIVND (reference sequence). After removal of 3 bases from V and 4 bases from J, the junction contained 12 bases not matched to a gene. CDR3 size: 17 residues. Method: immunoSEQ multiplex PCR; TCRdb's copy keeps in-frame clones and lacks some. Counted here are 88,000 or so clones, roughly 80% occurring once; the ten biggest clones make up 24%. This chain joins TRBV19 and TRBJ2-3, with 8 bases matching TRBD2. This TCR came from a human donor in a cohort sampled during active COVID-19. The sample was peripheral blood. CDR3 region: CASSIWSLAGRSDTQYF. In DNA form, the CDR3 reads TGTGCCAGTAGTATCTGGAGTCTAGCGGGTCGGTCAGATACGCAGTATTTT.